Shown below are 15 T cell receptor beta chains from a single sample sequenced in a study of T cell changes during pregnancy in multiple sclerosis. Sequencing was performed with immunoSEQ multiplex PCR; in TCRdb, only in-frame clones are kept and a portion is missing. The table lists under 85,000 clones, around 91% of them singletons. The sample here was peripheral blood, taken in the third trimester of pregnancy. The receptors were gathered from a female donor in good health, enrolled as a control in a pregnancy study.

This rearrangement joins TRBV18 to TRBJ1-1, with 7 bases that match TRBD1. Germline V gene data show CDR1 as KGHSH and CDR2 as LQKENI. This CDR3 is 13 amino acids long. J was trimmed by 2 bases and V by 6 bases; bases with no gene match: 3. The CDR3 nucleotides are TGTGCCAGCTCCTACAGGGGAAACACTGAAGCTTTCTTT. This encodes CASSYRGNTEAFF.

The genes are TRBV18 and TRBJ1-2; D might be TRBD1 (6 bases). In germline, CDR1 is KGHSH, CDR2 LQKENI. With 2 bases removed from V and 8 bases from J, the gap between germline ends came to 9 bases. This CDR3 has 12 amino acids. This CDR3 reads CASSPNREGYTF. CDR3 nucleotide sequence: TGTGCCAGCTCACCAAACAGGGAAGGCTACACCTTC.

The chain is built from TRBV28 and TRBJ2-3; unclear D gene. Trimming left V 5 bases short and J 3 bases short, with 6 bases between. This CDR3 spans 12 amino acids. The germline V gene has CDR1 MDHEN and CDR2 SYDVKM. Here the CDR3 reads CASSPPTDTQYF. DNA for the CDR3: TGTGCCAGCAGTCCCCCAACAGATACGCAGTATTTT.

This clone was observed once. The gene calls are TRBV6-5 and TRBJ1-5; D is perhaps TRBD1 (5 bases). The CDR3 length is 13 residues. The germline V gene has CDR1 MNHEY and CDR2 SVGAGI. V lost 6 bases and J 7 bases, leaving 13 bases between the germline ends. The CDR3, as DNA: TGTGCCAGCAGGGTAGGGGCAGAACAGCCCCAGCATTTT. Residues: CASRVGAEQPQHF.

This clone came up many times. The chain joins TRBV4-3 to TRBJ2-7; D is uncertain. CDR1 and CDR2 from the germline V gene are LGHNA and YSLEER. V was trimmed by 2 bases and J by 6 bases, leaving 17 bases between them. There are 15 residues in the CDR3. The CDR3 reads CASSQSARSRGEQYF. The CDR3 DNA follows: TGCGCCAGCAGCCAATCGGCTCGGTCTCGAGGCGAGCAGTACTTC.

CDR3 bases: TGTGCCCTGTCGAGCGCAACTAATGAAAAACTGTTTTTT. Its protein product is CALSSATNEKLFF. The chain links TRBV7-9 to TRBJ1-4; D is uncertain. CDR1 and CDR2 (germline): SEHNR, FQNEAQ (reference sequence). Trimming left V 11 bases short and J 0 bases short, with 10 bases between. This CDR3 is built from 13 residues.

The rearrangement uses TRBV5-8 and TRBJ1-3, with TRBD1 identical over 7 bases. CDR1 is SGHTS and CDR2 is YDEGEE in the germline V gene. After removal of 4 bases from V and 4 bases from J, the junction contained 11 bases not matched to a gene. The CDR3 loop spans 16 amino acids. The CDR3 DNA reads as TGTGCCAGCAGCCAAGGAAGGGGGCTGGGCGGAAACACCATATATTTT. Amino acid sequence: CASSQGRGLGGNTIYF.

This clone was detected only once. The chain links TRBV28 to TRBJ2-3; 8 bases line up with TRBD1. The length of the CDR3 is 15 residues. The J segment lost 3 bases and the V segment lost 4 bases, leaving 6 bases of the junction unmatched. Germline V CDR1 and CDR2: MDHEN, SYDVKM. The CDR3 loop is CASSSRTGWTDTQYF. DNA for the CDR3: TGTGCCAGCAGTTCCCGGACAGGGTGGACAGATACGCAGTATTTT.

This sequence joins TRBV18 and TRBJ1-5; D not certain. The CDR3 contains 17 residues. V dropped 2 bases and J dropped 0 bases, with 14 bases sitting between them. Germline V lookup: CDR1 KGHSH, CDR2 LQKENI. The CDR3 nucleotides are TGTGCCAGCTCACCAGAGGGCCTCATTAATAGCAATCAGCCCCAGCATTTT. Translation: CASSPEGLINSNQPQHF.

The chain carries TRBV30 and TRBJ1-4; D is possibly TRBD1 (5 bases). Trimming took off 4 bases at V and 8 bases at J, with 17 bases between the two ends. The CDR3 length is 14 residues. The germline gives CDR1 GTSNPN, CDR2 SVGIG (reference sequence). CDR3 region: CAWNHGQGREKLFF. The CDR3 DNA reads TGTGCCTGGAATCATGGTCAGGGCCGGGAAAAACTGTTTTTT.

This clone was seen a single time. This chain's CDR3 is CAISESNSFADTQYF. The CDR3 DNA is TGTGCCATCAGTGAGTCGAACTCTTTCGCAGATACGCAGTATTTT. This chain joins TRBV10-3 and TRBJ2-3, with no clear D. The CDR3 has 15 amino acids. V shed 0 bases and J shed 4 bases, with 11 bases lying between them. The germline V gene encodes CDR1 ENHRY and CDR2 SYGVKD.

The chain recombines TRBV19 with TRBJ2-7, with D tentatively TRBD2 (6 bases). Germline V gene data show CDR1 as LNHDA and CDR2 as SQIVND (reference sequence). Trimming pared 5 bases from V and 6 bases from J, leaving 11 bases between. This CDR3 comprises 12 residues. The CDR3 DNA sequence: TGTGCCAGTAGTCCCCTCGGGGGCGAGCAGTACTTC. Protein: CASSPLGGEQYF.

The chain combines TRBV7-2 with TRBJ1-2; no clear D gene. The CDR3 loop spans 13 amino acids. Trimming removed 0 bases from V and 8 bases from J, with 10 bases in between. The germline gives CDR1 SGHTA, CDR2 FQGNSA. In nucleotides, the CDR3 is TGTGCCAGCAGCTTAGCCACAGCAAAGGGCTACACCTTC. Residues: CASSLATAKGYTF.

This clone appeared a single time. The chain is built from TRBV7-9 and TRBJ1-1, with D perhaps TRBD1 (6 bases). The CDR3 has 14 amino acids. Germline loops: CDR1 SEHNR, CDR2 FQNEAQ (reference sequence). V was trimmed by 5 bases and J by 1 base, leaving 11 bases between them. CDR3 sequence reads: CASSPGQANTEAFF. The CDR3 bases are TGTGCCAGCAGCCCGGGACAAGCGAACACTGAAGCTTTCTTT.

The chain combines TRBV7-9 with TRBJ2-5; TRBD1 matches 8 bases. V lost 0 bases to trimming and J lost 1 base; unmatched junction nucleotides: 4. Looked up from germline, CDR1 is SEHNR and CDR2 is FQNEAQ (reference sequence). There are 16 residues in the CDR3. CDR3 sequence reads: CASSLASRGLQETQYF. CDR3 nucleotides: TGTGCCAGCAGCTTAGCGTCCAGGGGGCTCCAAGAGACCCAGTACTTC.